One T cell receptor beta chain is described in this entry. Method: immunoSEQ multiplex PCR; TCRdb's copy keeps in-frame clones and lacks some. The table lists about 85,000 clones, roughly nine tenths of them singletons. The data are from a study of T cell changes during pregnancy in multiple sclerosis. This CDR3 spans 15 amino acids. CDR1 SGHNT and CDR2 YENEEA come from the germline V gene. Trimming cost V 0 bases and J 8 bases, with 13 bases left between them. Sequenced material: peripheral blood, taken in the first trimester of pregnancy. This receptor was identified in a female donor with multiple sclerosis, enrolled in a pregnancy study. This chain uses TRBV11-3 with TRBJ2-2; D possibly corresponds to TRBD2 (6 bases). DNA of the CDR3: TGTGCCAGCAGCTTAGATCGGGAGTCCTGGGGGGAGCTGTTTTTT. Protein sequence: CASSLDRESWGELFF.